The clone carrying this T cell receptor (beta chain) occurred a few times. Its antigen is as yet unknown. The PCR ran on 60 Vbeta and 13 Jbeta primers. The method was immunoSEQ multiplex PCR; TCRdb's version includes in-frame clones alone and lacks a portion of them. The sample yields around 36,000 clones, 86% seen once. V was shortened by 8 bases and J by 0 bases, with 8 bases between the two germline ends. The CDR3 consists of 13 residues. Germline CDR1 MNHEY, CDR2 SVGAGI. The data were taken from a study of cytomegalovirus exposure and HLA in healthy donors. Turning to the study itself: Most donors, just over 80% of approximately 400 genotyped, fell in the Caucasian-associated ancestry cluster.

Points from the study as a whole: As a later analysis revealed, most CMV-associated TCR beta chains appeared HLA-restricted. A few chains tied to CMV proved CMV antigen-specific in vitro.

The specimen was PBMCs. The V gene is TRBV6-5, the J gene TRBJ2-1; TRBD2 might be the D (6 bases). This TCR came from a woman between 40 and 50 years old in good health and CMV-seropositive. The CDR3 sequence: CASSGASYNEQFF. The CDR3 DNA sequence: TGTGCCAGCTCGGGAGCCTCCTACAATGAGCAGTTCTTC.